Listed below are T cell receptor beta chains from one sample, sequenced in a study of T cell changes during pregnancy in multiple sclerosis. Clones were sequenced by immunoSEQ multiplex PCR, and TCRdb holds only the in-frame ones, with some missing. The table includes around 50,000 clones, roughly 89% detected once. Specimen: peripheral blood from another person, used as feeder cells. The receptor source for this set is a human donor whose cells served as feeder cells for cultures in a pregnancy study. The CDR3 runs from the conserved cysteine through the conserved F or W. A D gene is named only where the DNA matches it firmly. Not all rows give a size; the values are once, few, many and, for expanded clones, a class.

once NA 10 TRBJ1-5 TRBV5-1 TGCGCCAGCAGCTCCCAGCCCCAGCATTTT CASSSQPQHF
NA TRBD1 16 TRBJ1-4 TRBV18 TGTGCCAGCTCCCCCCGGACAGGCGGGGCTGGGGAAAAACTGTTTTTT CASSPRTGGAGEKLFF
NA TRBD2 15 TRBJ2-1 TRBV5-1 TGCGCCAGCAGCTCTAGCGGGGGGTCCTACAATGAGCAGTTCTTC CASSSSGGSYNEQFF
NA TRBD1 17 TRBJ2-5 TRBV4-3 TGCGCCAGCAGCCAAAGCCCGGGACAGGGGGAGCGAGAGACCCAGTACTTC CASSQSPGQGERETQYF
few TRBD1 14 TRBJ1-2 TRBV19 TGTGCCAGTAGTATAGATGGGACAGATTATGGCTACACCTTC CASSIDGTDYGYTF
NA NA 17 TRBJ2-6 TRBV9 TGTGCCAGCATGGGGCCGTACAAACAAAGTCGGGCCAACGTCCTGACTTTC CASMGPYKQSRANVLTF
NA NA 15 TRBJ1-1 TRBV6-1 TGTGCCAGCACGGTCCTGATAACACTGAGGGCTGAAGCTTTCTTT CASTVLITLRAEAFF
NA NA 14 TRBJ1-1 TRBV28 TGTGCCAGCAGTCCCCTTAGCCCAACCACTGAAGCTTTCTTT CASSPLSPTTEAFF
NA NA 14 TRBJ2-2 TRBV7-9 TGTGCCAGCAGCTTAAAGGGCGGGACCGGGGAGCTGTTTTTT CASSLKGGTGELFF
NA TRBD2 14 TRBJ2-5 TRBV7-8 TGTGCCAGCAGCCCGGGGGGGCCGCGGGAGACCCAGTACTTC CASSPGGPRETQYF
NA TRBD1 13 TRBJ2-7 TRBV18 TGTGCCAGCTCACCACCGGACAGGGTCGAGCAGTACTTC CASSPPDRVEQYF